This T cell receptor (beta chain) stems from a study of blood T cell repertoires in COVID-19. Overall study: Samples taken during acute and convalescent COVID-19 were collected in the United States, Italy and Spain. In each case, the material was cDNA or gDNA derived from T cells, B-cell-depleted T cells, or PBMCs.

Germline V gene sequence: CDR1 MNHEY, CDR2 SMNVEV (reference sequence). V was pared by 3 bases and J by 6 bases, with 7 bases of the junction left unmatched. CDR3 length equals 14 residues. How the authors handled the data: Using reference gene primer amplification, nucleated cell counts were estimated. The table came from immunoSEQ multiplex PCR; TCRdb's copy has only in-frame clones and leaves some out. V and J calls and clone size come straight from that table; D and trimming were deduced from the DNA. The sample lists roughly 70,000 clones, more than 75% seen once, with around 1.3% in the top ten.

V usage is TRBV27 and J usage is TRBJ2-5; TRBD1 aligns across 7 bases. The sequencing input was peripheral blood. This clonotype originated in a human donor in a cohort sampled during active COVID-19. The CDR3: CASSFRQGMKTQYF. The CDR3 bases are TGTGCCAGCAGTTTCCGACAGGGTATGAAGACCCAGTACTTC.